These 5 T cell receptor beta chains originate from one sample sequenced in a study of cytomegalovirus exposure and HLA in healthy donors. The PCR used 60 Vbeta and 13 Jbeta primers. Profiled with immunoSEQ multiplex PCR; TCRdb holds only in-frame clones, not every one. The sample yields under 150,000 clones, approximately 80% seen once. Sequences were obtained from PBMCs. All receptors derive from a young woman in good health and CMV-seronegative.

CDR3 loop: CASSQAGTSGPYEQYF. CDR3 bases: TGTGCCAGCAGCCAGGCCGGGACTAGCGGCCCCTACGAGCAGTACTTC. The chain joins TRBV4-2 to TRBJ2-7, with 11 positions matching TRBD2. The CDR3 runs to 16 residues. The germline CDR1 and CDR2 sequences are LGHNA and YNFKEQ. The junction had 6 bases not matched to a gene; V was cut back by 3 bases and J by 2 bases.

This CDR3 reads CASSLVPGVAKNIQYF. The CDR3 nucleotides read TGCGCCAGCAGCTTGGTTCCGGGAGTAGCCAAAAACATTCAGTACTTC. This chain uses TRBV5-1 with TRBJ2-4; D might be TRBD2 (6 bases). The germline CDR1 and CDR2 sequences are SGHRS and YFSETQ. V lost 0 bases and J 0 bases, leaving 10 bases between the germline ends. CDR3 length equals 16 residues.

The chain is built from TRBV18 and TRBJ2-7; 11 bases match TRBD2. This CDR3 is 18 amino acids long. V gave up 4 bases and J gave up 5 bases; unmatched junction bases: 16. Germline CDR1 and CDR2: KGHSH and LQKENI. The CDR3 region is CASSLSRVAGGPGDEQYF. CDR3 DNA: TGTGCCAGCTCACTCTCTAGAGTAGCGGGAGGGCCCGGCGACGAGCAGTACTTC.

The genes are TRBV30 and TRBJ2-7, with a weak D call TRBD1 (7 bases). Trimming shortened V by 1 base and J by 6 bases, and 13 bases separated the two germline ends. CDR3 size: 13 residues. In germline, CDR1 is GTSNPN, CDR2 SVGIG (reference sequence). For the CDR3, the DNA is TGTGCCTGGAGTGCAGGGGGAGGAGGCGAGCAGTACTTC. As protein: CAWSAGGGGEQYF.

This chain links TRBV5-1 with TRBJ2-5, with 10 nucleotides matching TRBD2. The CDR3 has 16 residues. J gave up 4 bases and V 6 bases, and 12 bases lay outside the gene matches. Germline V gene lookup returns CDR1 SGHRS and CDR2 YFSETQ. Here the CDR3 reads CASTPVASGRRETQYF. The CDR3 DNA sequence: TGCGCCAGCACCCCGGTGGCTAGCGGGAGACGAGAGACCCAGTACTTC.